The T cell receptor beta chain under discussion was sequenced for a study of Siglec-9 on CD8 T cells in melanoma. Study conclusions and caveats: An effector memory CD8+ subset marked by Siglec-9 reportedly appeared to gather in melanoma.

Sequencing used immunoSEQ multiplex PCR; TCRdb keeps in-frame clones, though not all of them. The sample lists roughly 30,000 clones, more than 80% seen once, with almost 6% in the top ten. Germline CDR1 is SGHNT and CDR2 is YYREEE (reference sequence). The CDR3 is made up of 17 amino acids. The ends lost 3 bases at V and 4 bases at J; junction bases unmatched: 14. Worth noting for this clone: Its antigen is unknown.

What was sequenced was Siglec-9- CD8+ T cells sorted from blood. This TCR was recovered from a human donor in good health. The chain uses TRBV5-4 and TRBJ1-2; 8 bases fit TRBD1. CDR3 DNA: TGTGCCAGCAGCTCGGAGCCGGACAGGGCCCGACTCTATGGCTACACCTTC. It encodes CASSSEPDRARLYGYTF. The entire variable domain, with the rest obtained from reference TRBV5-4 and TRBJ1-2, is as follows: ETGVTQSPTHLIKTRGQQVTLRCSSQSGHNTVSWYQQALGQGPQFIFQYYREEENGRGNFPPRFSGLQFPNYSSELNVNALELDDSALYLCASSSEPDRARLYGYTFGSGTRLTVV.